The 29 T cell receptor beta chains below were found in one sample sequenced in a study of T cell changes during pregnancy in multiple sclerosis. Sequencing was performed with immunoSEQ multiplex PCR; in TCRdb, only in-frame clones are kept and a portion is missing. The sample gives roughly 100,000 clones, roughly 92% of which show up once; around 3.5% is in the top ten. The source material was peripheral blood, sampled after pregnancy. These receptors were collected from a female donor with multiple sclerosis, enrolled in a pregnancy study.

As concerns this clone: The identical CDR3 is also encoded by other nucleotide sequences in the sample. The chain joins TRBV9 to TRBJ2-5; TRBD2 matches 8 bases. The trim removed 0 bases at V and 5 bases at J, leaving 6 bases unmatched. CDR3 length equals 15 residues. CDR1 and CDR2 (germline): SGDLS, YYNGEE. Here the CDR3 DNA reads TGTGCCAGCAGCGTAGGAAGCGGGGGAGGTGAGACCCAGTACTTC. Translating gives CASSVGSGGGETQYF. The complete variable domain, with remaining parts taken from reference TRBV9 and TRBJ2-5, reads DSGVTQTPKHLITATGQRVTLRCSPRSGDLSVYWYQQSLDQGLQFLIQYYNGEERAKGNILERFSAQQFPDLHSELNLSSLELGDSALYFCASSVGSGGGETQYFGPGTRLLVL.

The chain employs TRBV14 and TRBJ2-1; D is possibly TRBD1 (6 bases). CDR3 length equals 15 residues. Germline V gene sequence: CDR1 SGHDN, CDR2 FVKESK. V was trimmed by 1 base and J by 4 bases, leaving 11 bases between them. The CDR3 bases are TGTGCCAGCAGCCAAGCCAGGGGCTCGTACAATGAGCAGTTCTTC. Protein product: CASSQARGSYNEQFF.

The chain recombines TRBV7-9 with TRBJ1-5; a weak D match, TRBD1 (6 bases). The V end was cut by 4 bases, the J end by 5 bases, with 12 bases between. The CDR3 contains 14 residues. Germline loops: CDR1 SEHNR, CDR2 FQNEAQ (reference sequence). CDR3 protein: CASSSRGVHQPQHF. CDR3 in DNA: TGTGCCAGCAGCTCCAGGGGTGTGCATCAGCCCCAGCATTTT.

The rearrangement joins TRBV27 to TRBJ2-7; 7 bases fit TRBD1. The length of the CDR3 is 14 residues. The trim removed 5 bases at V and 6 bases at J, leaving 10 bases unmatched. Germline CDR1 MNHEY, CDR2 SMNVEV (reference sequence). The CDR3 loop is CASSLGTVFVEQYF. The CDR3 DNA is TGTGCCAGCAGTCTAGGGACAGTCTTCGTCGAGCAGTACTTC.

J is TRBJ1-1 and V is TRBV6-5; 8 nucleotides agree with TRBD1. The CDR3 is 15 residues long. Germline CDR1 reads MNHEY; CDR2 reads SVGAGI. The trim removed 5 bases at V and 3 bases at J, leaving 8 bases unmatched. CDR3 DNA: TGTGCCAGCAGTCGAGGACAGGGTGGAGACACTGAAGCTTTCTTT. Amino acids: CASSRGQGGDTEAFF.

The chain combines TRBV7-2 with TRBJ2-5, with 11 bases fitting TRBD2. V dropped 5 bases and J dropped 5; count of bases not matched to a gene: 4. The V gene's germline CDR1 is SGHTA and CDR2 FQGNSA. This CDR3 spans 14 amino acids. In nucleotides, the CDR3 is TGTGCCAGCAGCCCCATAGCGGGGGGGGAGACCCAGTACTTC. Protein: CASSPIAGGETQYF.

The CDR3 loop is CASSLAARDIGEQYF. CDR3 DNA sequence: TGCGCCAGCAGCTTGGCAGCCAGGGACATCGGCGAGCAGTACTTC. The rearrangement joins TRBV5-1 to TRBJ2-7; D perhaps matches TRBD1 (6 bases). CDR1 SGHRS and CDR2 YFSETQ come from the germline V gene. The CDR3 totals 15 residues. The ends were cut back, 0 bases at V and 6 bases at J, with 16 bases in the middle.

V and J are TRBV6-5 and TRBJ2-7; D might be TRBD1 (5 bases). The CDR3 spans 15 residues. The germline gives CDR1 MNHEY, CDR2 SVGAGI. V lost 1 base, J lost 0 bases, and 10 bases lay in between. As DNA, the CDR3 is TGTGCCAGCAGTTACTTGGGCAGGGCCTCCTACGAGCAGTACTTC. It encodes CASSYLGRASYEQYF.

V is TRBV7-9 and J is TRBJ1-2; D unresolved. Germline V lookup: CDR1 SEHNR, CDR2 FQNEAQ (reference sequence). The CDR3 totals 13 residues. Trimming took 0 bases from V and 3 from J, leaving 5 bases between them. DNA for the CDR3: TGTGCCAGCAGCTTAGCATCCGACTATGGCTACACCTTC. Amino acid sequence: CASSLASDYGYTF.

The chain has TRBV27 and TRBJ2-5; 12 bases are a match to TRBD2. Germline V gene data show CDR1 as MNHEY and CDR2 as SMNVEV (reference sequence). The CDR3 totals 15 residues. The trim removed 4 bases at V and 1 base at J, leaving 1 base unmatched. The CDR3 bases are TGTGCCAGCAGTTCTAGCGGGGGGGCCCAAGAGACCCAGTACTTC. As protein: CASSSSGGAQETQYF.

V gene TRBV9 combines with J gene TRBJ2-3, with TRBD2 as a possible D gene (7 bases). V was shortened by 0 bases and J by 7 bases, with 15 bases between the two germline ends. CDR3 length: 15 residues. Germline assignment: CDR1 SGDLS and CDR2 YYNGEE. The CDR3 loop is CASSVGGGGWNTQYF. The CDR3 nucleotides read TGTGCCAGCAGCGTAGGTGGCGGGGGCTGGAATACGCAGTATTTT. The whole variable domain, remainder taken from reference TRBV9 and TRBJ2-3, is DSGVTQTPKHLITATGQRVTLRCSPRSGDLSVYWYQQSLDQGLQFLIQYYNGEERAKGNILERFSAQQFPDLHSELNLSSLELGDSALYFCASSVGGGGWNTQYFGPGTRLTVL.

The chain combines TRBV30 with TRBJ2-6; D call uncertain. The CDR3 is made up of 15 amino acids. Germline lookup yields CDR1 GTSNPN and CDR2 SVGIG (reference sequence). V lost 1 base and J 0 bases, leaving 7 bases between the germline ends. The CDR3 DNA reads as TGTGCCTGGAGTGGGCGGATCTCTGGGGCCAACGTCCTGACTTTC. The encoded protein is CAWSGRISGANVLTF.

This clone has just one count. This CDR3 is CASSRSLVQRNTEAFF. Written as DNA, the CDR3 is TGTGCCAGCAGCCGATCGTTAGTACAGAGGAACACTGAAGCTTTCTTT. The chain couples TRBV7-9 to TRBJ1-1; D unclear. The CDR3 length is 16 residues. Trimming left V 5 bases short and J 1 base short, with 17 bases between. The germline gives CDR1 SEHNR, CDR2 FQNEAQ (reference sequence).

The gene calls are TRBV7-6 and TRBJ1-1; TRBD1 is a possible D gene (5 bases). In germline, CDR1 is SGHVS, CDR2 FNYEAQ. The CDR3 length is 15 residues. V shed 1 base and J shed 5 bases, with 14 bases lying between them. CDR3 bases: TGTGCCAGCAGCTTAGGGGACTTGGGCGGGACTGAAGCTTTCTTT. Its translation is CASSLGDLGGTEAFF. Combining the CDR3 with reference TRBV7-6 and TRBJ1-1 gives the whole variable domain GAGVSQSPRYKVTKRGQDVALRCDPISGHVSLYWYRQALGQGPEFLTYFNYEAQQDKSGLPNDRFSAERPEGSISTLTIQRTEQRDSAMYRCASSLGDLGGTEAFFGQGTRLTVV.

The V and J genes are TRBV28 and TRBJ2-7, with 7 bases that match TRBD1. Germline lookup yields CDR1 MDHEN and CDR2 SYDVKM. V lost 3 bases to trimming and J lost 5 bases; unmatched junction nucleotides: 10. This CDR3 comprises 15 residues. The CDR3 DNA follows: TGTGCCAGCAGTTTGCCCAGCCTTACAGGGGACGAGCAGTACTTC. Protein: CASSLPSLTGDEQYF. The variable domain in full, completed from reference TRBV28 and TRBJ2-7, reads DVKVTQSSRYLVKRTGEKVFLECVQDMDHENMFWYRQDPGLGLRLIYFSYDVKMKEKGDIPEGYSVSREKKERFSLILESASTNQTSMYLCASSLPSLTGDEQYFGPGTRLTVT.

The chain links TRBV6-1 to TRBJ2-2; TRBD2 might be the D (7 bases). Germline assignment: CDR1 MNHNS and CDR2 SASEGT. The CDR3 length is 16 residues. V lost 2 bases, J lost 4 bases, and 14 bases lay in between. The CDR3 sequence: CASSELGGGGTGELFF. The CDR3 DNA reads as TGTGCCAGCAGTGAATTGGGGGGGGGCGGCACCGGGGAGCTGTTTTTT.

The V call is TRBV10-3, the J call TRBJ1-2, with TRBD1 matching over 8 bases. Looked up from germline, CDR1 is ENHRY and CDR2 is SYGVKD. The CDR3 is 14 amino acids. The J segment lost 5 bases and the V segment lost 0 bases, leaving 2 bases of the junction unmatched. CDR3 nucleotide sequence: TGTGCCATCAGTGAGTCGGACAGGGCTTATGGCTACACCTTC. This sequence encodes CAISESDRAYGYTF.

This chain uses TRBV19 with TRBJ1-1; D uncertain. Germline CDR1 and CDR2: LNHDA and SQIVND (reference sequence). V was shortened by 3 bases and J by 3 bases, with 5 bases between the two germline ends. The CDR3 runs 12 residues. The CDR3 protein is CASSMGHTEAFF. The DNA of the CDR3 is TGTGCCAGTAGTATGGGCCACACTGAAGCTTTCTTT.

The chain is built from TRBV19 and TRBJ2-7, with a possible D match to TRBD1 (5 bases). Trimming removed 5 bases from V and 4 bases from J, with 15 bases in between. The CDR3 contains 14 residues. Germline-derived CDR1 and CDR2 are LNHDA and SQIVND (reference sequence). The CDR3 DNA is TGTGCCAGTAGTGACTCGTCAGGGTCGTACGAGCAGTACTTC. It yields the protein CASSDSSGSYEQYF.

J is TRBJ2-7 and V is TRBV11-2; the D gene is possibly TRBD1 (8 bases). Germline assignment: CDR1 SGHAT and CDR2 FQNNGV. The CDR3 is 17 amino acids. Trimming took off 2 bases at V and 0 bases at J, with 17 bases between the two ends. CDR3 sequence reads: CASSLRGGQANSYEQYF. The CDR3 DNA sequence: TGTGCCAGCAGCTTAAGGGGGGGACAGGCGAACTCCTACGAGCAGTACTTC.

The chain carries TRBV5-1 and TRBJ2-5; D may be TRBD2 (5 bases). This CDR3 has 19 residues. Germline values: CDR1 SGHRS, CDR2 YFSETQ. The germline V and J ends were trimmed by 0 bases and 0 bases, with 21 bases remaining between them. In DNA, the CDR3 is TGCGCCAGCAGCTTGGAAGGTTGGAGGCTATCACCCTACCAAGAGACCCAGTACTTC. This codes for CASSLEGWRLSPYQETQYF.

The chain uses TRBV9 and TRBJ1-6; a possible D gene is TRBD1 (5 bases). Between the trimmed V and J ends, which lost 0 bases and 10 bases, there was a span of 17 bases. The CDR3 spans 16 residues. Germline CDR1 is SGDLS and CDR2 is YYNGEE. The CDR3 DNA is TGTGCCAGCAGCGTAGCTACGGGGGGGGTAGGGTCACCCCTCCACTTT. This translates into CASSVATGGVGSPLHF.

As to this clone: Relative to the germline gene, one junction end is altered; a read error may explain this. This sequence joins TRBV7-7 and TRBJ2-5; TRBD2 aligns across 14 bases. The CDR3 totals 15 residues. CDR1 and CDR2 from the germline V gene are SSHAT and FNYEAQ (reference sequence). Here the CDR3 reads CASSLGTSGGETQYF. For the CDR3, the DNA is TGTGCTAGCAGCTTAGGGACTAGCGGGGGAGAGACCCAGTACTTC.

This chain connects TRBV7-6 to TRBJ1-4, with a possible D match to TRBD1 (5 bases). V shed 1 base and J shed 8 bases, with 8 bases lying between them. Germline V gives CDR1 SGHVS, CDR2 FNYEAQ. The CDR3 extends over 13 amino acids. CDR3 DNA: TGTGCCAGCAGCTTAGGACAGTCCGAAAAACTGTTTTTT. Residues: CASSLGQSEKLFF.

The chain links TRBV5-1 to TRBJ1-4, with 7 bases that match TRBD1. CDR3 length: 17 amino acids. The V segment lost 0 bases and the J segment 0 bases; nucleotides outside the gene matches: 5. Germline values: CDR1 SGHRS, CDR2 YFSETQ. The CDR3 DNA is TGCGCCAGCAGCTTGGGACAGGGAAGCTCAACTAATGAAAAACTGTTTTTT. Its translation: CASSLGQGSSTNEKLFF.

The V and J genes are TRBV9 and TRBJ2-6, with D maybe TRBD2 (5 bases). V lost 3 bases to trimming and J lost 0 bases, with 13 bases between them. Germline assignment: CDR1 SGDLS and CDR2 YYNGEE. This CDR3 region has 17 residues. The CDR3 bases are TGTGCCAGCAGCGCTAGCCGGACCTCCTCTGGGGCCAACGTCCTGACTTTC. The encoded protein is CASSASRTSSGANVLTF.

The chain is built from TRBV4-2 and TRBJ1-2, with 7 bases aligning to TRBD1. The germline CDR1 and CDR2 sequences are LGHNA and YNFKEQ. This CDR3 is built from 17 residues. Trimming at V came to 0 bases and at J to 6 bases, leaving 13 bases not matched to a gene. CDR3 sequence (DNA): TGTGCCAGCAGCCAAGATTCGACAGGGAAAAGGGTGGATGGCTACACCTTC. Translation: CASSQDSTGKRVDGYTF.

This chain links TRBV10-3 with TRBJ2-1, with D possibly being TRBD1 (5 bases). CDR3 length: 13 amino acids. Germline V CDR1 and CDR2: ENHRY, SYGVKD. With 6 bases removed from V and 7 bases from J, the gap between germline ends came to 13 bases. Here the CDR3 DNA reads TGTGCCATCAGGGGGCGGAGTGGGAATGAGCAGTTCTTC. Protein sequence: CAIRGRSGNEQFF.

The genes are TRBV4-2 and TRBJ2-3; D call uncertain. Germline V gene lookup returns CDR1 LGHNA and CDR2 YNFKEQ. V gave up 0 bases and J gave up 5 bases, with 6 bases separating them. The CDR3 spans 13 residues. The DNA for the CDR3 is TGTGCCAGCAGCCAAGATGTCAGAGATACGCAGTATTTT. As protein: CASSQDVRDTQYF.